This T cell receptor beta chain came from a study of T cells expressing NK-cell markers (dated by TCRdb to the early 2020s). With respect to the entire study: In sorted CD3+CD56+NKG2C+, CD3+CD56+NKG2C- and CD3+CD56-NKG2C+ T-cell subsets from roughly 8 donors, TCR beta-chain repertoires were profiled. Seven of the eight sequenced donors were HCMV-seropositive and one was HCMV-seronegative. The study sequenced eight donors, all healthy volunteers chosen at random: three men and five women. Sequencing of the libraries produced 2 x 150 bp reads on Illumina HiSeq 2000/2500, MiSeq or NextSeq. Study-wide findings and limitations: In roughly 6 donors, the dominant CD3+CD56+NKG2C+ clonotypes ranked among the top 10 CD8+ clonotypes, making up 1.0-7.0% of CD8+ T cells. It remained unclear whether the expanded NKG2C-expressing T cell clones were specific for HCMV antigens. Those dominant clonotypes were again the most abundant among CD3+CD56-NKG2C+ cells in a few donors, at roughly 28.3-65%.

For sequencing, an Illumina HiSeq 2000 was employed. 5'RACE template switching, by which a universal primer site and unique molecular identifiers were added, was used to make TCR beta cDNA libraries. Synthesis of cDNA was primed from the TCR beta constant segment and was followed by two consecutive PCR amplification steps. From the authors' description of their analysis: MIGEC handled demultiplexing of the reads and grouping by UMI, while MiTCR was used to assemble and quantify clonotypes. To exclude erroneous sequences, only TCR cDNA sequences supported by at least two reads were retained. The tcR package was used for downstream repertoire analysis, and clonotypes were matched between fractions using CDR3 nucleotide sequence together with V segment. VDJmatch was used to annotate antigen specificity against VDJdb, with one amino acid substitution in CDR3 permitted. After the reads were reprocessed by TCRdb, one entry was made per CDR3 protein sequence, with no DNA. The V and J calls shown here were made by TCRdb, not taken from the authors' results. The sample's own table lists about 380,000 distinct CDR3 sequences. Roughly 5.5% of the sample belongs to the ten largest clones.

On this clonotype: The target of this receptor is not known.

HCMV-specific IgG was detected in serum with a commercial ELISA kit to determine HCMV serostatus. Peripheral blood mononuclear cells were isolated from blood by Ficoll density gradient centrifugation. From the germline V gene (reference sequence), CDR1 is SGHNT and CDR2 is YYREEE. From its cysteine to its phenylalanine, the CDR3 spans 12 amino acids. No DNA is given. The sequence was obtained from a man aged 18-70 years in good health. This chain joins TRBV5-4 to TRBJ1-2. Sample: blood T cells: a sorted CD56 or NKG2C T cell subset, CD4+ or CD8+ T cells, or bulk PBMC T cells (not recorded which). Here the CDR3 is given as CASRRGNYGYTF.